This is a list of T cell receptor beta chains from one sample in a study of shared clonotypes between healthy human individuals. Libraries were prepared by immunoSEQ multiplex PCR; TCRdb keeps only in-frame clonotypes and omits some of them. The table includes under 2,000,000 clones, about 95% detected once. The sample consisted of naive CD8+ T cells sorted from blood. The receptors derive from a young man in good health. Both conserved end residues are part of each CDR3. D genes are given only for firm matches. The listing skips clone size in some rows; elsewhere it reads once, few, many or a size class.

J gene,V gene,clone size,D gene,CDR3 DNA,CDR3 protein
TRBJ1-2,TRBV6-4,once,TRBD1,TGTGCCAGCAGCCCGGGACAGGGGAACTATGGCTACACCTTC,CASSPGQGNYGYTF
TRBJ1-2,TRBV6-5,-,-,TGTGCCAGCAGTTACTCGGTGGGGGAAGCTAACTATGGCTACACCTTC,CASSYSVGEANYGYTF
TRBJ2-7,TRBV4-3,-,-,TGCGCCAGCAGCCAAGATAGTTCCTACGAGCAGTACTTC,CASSQDSSYEQYF
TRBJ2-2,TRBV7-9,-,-,TGTGCCAGCAGGGACGGAATGGGAAAAAACACCGGGGAGCTGTTTTTT,CASRDGMGKNTGELFF
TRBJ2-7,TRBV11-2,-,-,TGTGCCAGCAGCGACCACAGGGACGAGCAGTACTTC,CASSDHRDEQYF
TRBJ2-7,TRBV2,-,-,TGTGCCAGCAGTGAATGGGGGGTGAGCGAGCAGTACTTC,CASSEWGVSEQYF
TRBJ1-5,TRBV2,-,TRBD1,TGTGCCAGCACCTTTACAGGGGAGGGCAATCAGCCCCAGCATTTT,CASTFTGEGNQPQHF
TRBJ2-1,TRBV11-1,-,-,TGTGCCAGCAGTCCTGGAACAAATCAGTTCTTC,CASSPGTNQFF
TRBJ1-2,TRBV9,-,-,TGTGCCAGCAGCGTAGGTGGAGGGGTTGACGGCTACACCTTC,CASSVGGGVDGYTF
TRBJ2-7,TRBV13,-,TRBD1,TGTGCCAGCAGCCCTTCCGGGACAGGGCAGCACGAGCAGTACTTC,CASSPSGTGQHEQYF
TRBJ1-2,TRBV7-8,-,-,TGTGCCAGCAGCCCGGAGGGCCCCTACGACTATGGCTACACCTTC,CASSPEGPYDYGYTF
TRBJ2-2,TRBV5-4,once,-,TGTGCCAGCAGCTTGGGGGTTCCCGGGGAGCTGTTTTTT,CASSLGVPGELFF